Here is one T cell receptor (beta chain) with its context. Generated by immunoSEQ multiplex PCR, the TCRdb table keeps only in-frame clones and is missing some. The table includes about 370,000 clones, 90% detected once. The sample is drawn from a study of blood T cell repertoires in COVID-19. Overall study context: PBMCs, B-cell-depleted T cells, or T cells were the source of the cDNA or gDNA that made up the material.

The CDR3 runs 16 residues. Trimming removed 0 bases at V and 1 base at J, with 12 bases between. In germline, CDR1 is MGHRA, CDR2 YSYEKL. This TCR came from a man between 18 and 35 years old with active or convalescent COVID-19. Sequencing used peripheral blood. This chain connects TRBV4-1 to TRBJ1-1; unclear D gene. CDR3 loop: CASSQDLLSGNTEAFF. CDR3 sequence (DNA): TGCGCCAGCAGCCAAGATCTACTATCGGGGAACACTGAAGCTTTCTTT.